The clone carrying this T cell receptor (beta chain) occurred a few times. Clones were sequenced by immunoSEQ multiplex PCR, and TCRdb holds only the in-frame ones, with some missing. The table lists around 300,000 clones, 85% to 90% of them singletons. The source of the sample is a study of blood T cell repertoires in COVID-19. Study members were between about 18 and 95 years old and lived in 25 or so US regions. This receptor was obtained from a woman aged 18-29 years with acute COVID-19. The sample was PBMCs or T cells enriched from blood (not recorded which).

DNA of the CDR3: TGTGCCAGCAGCTTAGTGGCAGGGACAAATAGGAACACTGAAGCTTTCTTT. It specifies CASSLVAGTNRNTEAFF. V is TRBV7-2 and J is TRBJ1-1, with D possibly TRBD1 on 6 matching bases. The germline V and J ends were trimmed by 1 base and 1 base, with 16 bases remaining between them. The CDR3 extends over 17 amino acids. CDR1 and CDR2 (germline): SGHTA, FQGNSA.